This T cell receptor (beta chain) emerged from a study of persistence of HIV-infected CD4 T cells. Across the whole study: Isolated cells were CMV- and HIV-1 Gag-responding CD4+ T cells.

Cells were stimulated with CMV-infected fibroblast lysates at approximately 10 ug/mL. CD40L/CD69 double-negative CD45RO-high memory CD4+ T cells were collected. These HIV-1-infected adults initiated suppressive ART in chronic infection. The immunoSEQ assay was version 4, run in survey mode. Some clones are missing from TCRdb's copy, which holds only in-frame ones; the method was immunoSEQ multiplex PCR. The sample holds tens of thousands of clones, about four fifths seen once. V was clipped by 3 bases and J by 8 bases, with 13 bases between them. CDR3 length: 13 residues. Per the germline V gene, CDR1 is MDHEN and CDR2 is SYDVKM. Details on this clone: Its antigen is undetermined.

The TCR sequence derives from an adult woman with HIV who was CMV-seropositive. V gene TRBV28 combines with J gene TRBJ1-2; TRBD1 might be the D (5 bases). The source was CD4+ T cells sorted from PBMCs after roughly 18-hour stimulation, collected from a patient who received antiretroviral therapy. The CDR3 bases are TGTGCCAGCAGTTTTACCTCCCGGGGGGGCTACACCTTC. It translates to CASSFTSRGGYTF.